This T cell receptor (beta chain) was obtained from a study of T cells in Graves' hyperthyroidism and ophthalmopathy (dated by TCRdb to the late 2010s). About the full investigation: Peripheral blood was collected at initial diagnosis, before any treatment. An independent validation cohort of under 20 hyperthyroidism patients and 17 patients who later progressed to ophthalmopathy tested prospective prediction of ophthalmopathy. To identify distinguishing TCR V-J signatures, a discovery cohort of around 100 patients was used, comprising 40 to 45 with Graves' ophthalmopathy and around 60 with stable Graves' hyperthyroidism. TCR Vbeta CDR3 sequencing of 130 to 150 peripheral blood samples (around 45 ophthalmopathy, 75 to 85 hyperthyroidism and roughly 17 progressor patients) is reported in the paper. In about 6 Graves' hyperthyroidism patients, the study also compared T-cell repertoires from thyroid tissue with T-cell repertoires from blood. After blood sampling, hyperthyroidism patients were treated with methimazole at a starting dose of 30 mg daily, and ophthalmopathy patients were treated with high-dose intravenous methylprednisolone. The approximately 95 discovery patients were divided at random into training and test sets in a 7:3 ratio.

From V the trimming removes 6 bases and from J it removes 4 bases, while the gene matches leave 10 bases of the junction unaccounted for. The CDR3 covers 15 residues, taking in both the cysteine and the phenylalanine. Only CDR3 DNA remains: 45 bases, in frame from the first base. Findings and caveats that apply to the study as a whole: Sample size was not statistically predetermined, and investigators were not blinded to group allocation. In validation, progression to ophthalmopathy was predicted by the model with 70.59% sensitivity and nearly 75% specificity, a median of about 6 months before onset. A model built on a 13 V-J signature distinguished ophthalmopathy from stable hyperthyroidism, reaching 85% to 90% sensitivity and 81.08% specificity in cross-validation and 80%/75% in testing. Most expanded thyroid clonotypes (frequency above 0.001) were also found in blood, which suggests that blood repertoires may mirror thyroid immune responses.

A patient counted as having stable Graves' hyperthyroidism if no progression to ophthalmopathy occurred over 18 months of follow-up. Hyperthyroidism patients were aged 18 to 65 years and newly diagnosed, with disease duration of less than 2 months. The study excluded patients with uncontrolled infections, other autoimmune diseases, pregnancy or lactation. Diagnoses were based on clinical symptoms, serum thyroxine and TRAb, thyroid ultrasound and orbital computed tomography. PBMCs were separated from approximately 10 ml of fresh peripheral blood using Ficoll-Paque density gradient centrifugation. Total RNA was extracted with Trizol reagent, and quality was checked on an Agilent 2100 Bioanalyzer. This clonotype was detected many times. The antigen it recognizes is unknown. No base-level quality is on record; no much larger clone is a single base apart. The TCR beta CDR3 regions were amplified from the RNA transcripts. The first round of RT-PCR for the TCR CDR3 was performed with the HTBI primer set and the Qiagen OneStep RT-PCR kit. Libraries were constructed in a second round of multiplex PCR, after which size selection and purification were performed. The libraries were sequenced on an Illumina HiSeq2000 using paired-end 100 bp reads. In the authors' own workflow: SOAPnuke was used to process the raw data, removing reads that contained adapters or uncalled bases, had a mean Phred below 15, or lacked an exact match to the constant primer or identifier. High-quality paired reads were merged using COPE v1.2.5, and each unique nucleotide sequence was defined as a clonotype. MiTCR v1.1 was used to align clonotypes to the IMGT TRBV, TRBD and TRBJ reference segments. Analysis was restricted to V-J combinations with a frequency above 0.0001, which covered roughly 99% of repertoires. The TCS score was defined as the ratio of F50 (clonal expansion) to E x V (chaos), calculated using BLOSUM62-based TCRdist between CDR3 peptides within each V-J. Welch's t-statistics and random forest reduced 500 to 650 V-J features to 10 to 15, which were used in a naive Bayes classifier (R e1071). The raw public reads went through TCRdb reprocessing: fastp at Q25, MiXCR clone calling, in-frame beta chains kept. Here each entry gathers all rows of one CDR3 protein and keeps the most common genes and DNA. Clone size and V and J calls follow TCRdb, not the original study. Within this sample are around 350,000 distinct CDR3 sequences, with 15% to 20% of them counted one time only. The leading ten clones occupy about 4% of the sample.

The chain was built from TRBV12-3 or TRBV12-4 and TRBJ1-2; TRBD1 agrees with 8 junctional bases. The sample was blood. This clonotype originated in a woman under 30 with Graves' hyperthyroidism. The sequenced DNA is TGTGCCAGCAGCTATGGGACAGGAGGAGCCTATGGCTACACCTTC. Its amino acids are CASSYGTGGAYGYTF.